This T cell receptor (beta chain) originates from a study of blood T cell repertoires in COVID-19. About the study: Samples came from the United States, Italy and Spain, spanning acute and convalescent COVID-19. T cells, B-cell-depleted T cells, or PBMCs supplied cDNA or gDNA.

Original processing notes: Using reference gene primer amplification, nucleated cell counts were estimated. Measured with immunoSEQ multiplex PCR; TCRdb has only the in-frame clones, and not every one. From that table come the V and J calls and clone size; the DNA was used to work out D and trimming. The sample comprises tens of thousands of clones, over 85% of which are singletons, and 1.3% rests with the top ten. Per the germline V gene, CDR1 is DFQATT and CDR2 is SNEGSKA (reference sequence). CDR3 size: 11 residues. V was cut by 8 bases and J by 0 bases, with 6 bases left in between. This sequence joins TRBV20-1 and TRBJ2-3; D is unresolved. The sequence derives from a man in his fifties or sixties with acute or convalescent COVID-19. The sequenced material came from peripheral blood. The CDR3 protein is CSMRSTDTQYF. The DNA for the CDR3 is TGCAGTATGCGAAGCACAGATACGCAGTATTTT.